These T cell receptor beta chains were read from a single sample in a study of blood T cell repertoires in COVID-19. Method: immunoSEQ multiplex PCR; TCRdb's copy keeps in-frame clones and lacks some. The profile shows tens of thousands of clones, 84% of them singletons. The sequenced sample was peripheral blood. Source of these receptors: a human donor in a cohort sampled during active COVID-19. CDR3s include the opening cysteine and the closing phenylalanine or tryptophan. The D gene is left open where the match is weak. A clone size is listed for some rows: how often the clone was seen (once, few, many), or a class if it is expanded.

TRBV30	.	TRBJ1-2	.	CAWRSTPGYTF	TGTGCCTGGAGAAGCACCCCTGGCTACACCTTC
TRBV2	.	TRBJ2-3	many	CASTGGDKLPDTQYF	TGTGCCAGCACTGGGGGGGACAAGCTCCCAGATACGCAGTATTTT
TRBV9	TRBD2	TRBJ2-7	.	CASSVGLASYEQYF	TGTGCCAGCAGCGTGGGACTAGCGTCCTACGAGCAGTACTTC
TRBV4-2	.	TRBJ1-5	.	CASSQPGQIKPQHF	TGTGCCAGCAGCCAACCCGGACAGATCAAGCCCCAGCATTTT
TRBV6-2/TRBV6-3	.	TRBJ2-1	.	CASSDTTGYVYNEQFF	TGTGCCAGCAGTGACACAACAGGTTATGTTTACAATGAGCAGTTCTTC
TRBV7-2	TRBD2	TRBJ2-7	.	CASSLVGGLAGSYEQYF	TGTGCCAGCAGCTTAGTGGGGGGACTAGCGGGATCCTACGAGCAGTACTTC
TRBV9	.	TRBJ2-2	.	CASSVGGAGIGELFF	TGTGCCAGCAGCGTAGGTGGGGCAGGGATCGGGGAGCTGTTTTTT
TRBV9	.	TRBJ1-1	.	CASSVQGGTEAFF	TGTGCCAGCAGCGTACAGGGTGGCACTGAAGCTTTCTTT
TRBV5-1	TRBD1	TRBJ2-5	once	CASSWGQGQETQYF	TGCGCCAGCAGCTGGGGACAGGGACAAGAGACCCAGTACTTC
TRBV19	.	TRBJ2-7	few	CASSSSGSGEQYF	TGTGCCAGCTCCTCATCAGGGTCGGGCGAGCAGTACTTC
TRBV11-2	.	TRBJ1-1	.	CASSPTGMNTEAFF	TGTGCCAGCAGCCCTACAGGGATGAACACTGAAGCTTTCTTT
TRBV2	TRBD1	TRBJ2-1	.	CASRDRGQEQFF	TGTGCCAGCAGAGACAGGGGCCAGGAGCAGTTCTTC
TRBV5-4	.	TRBJ2-2	.	CASSLGAGERTFNTGELFF	TGTGCCAGCAGCTTGGGGGCCGGGGAGCGGACCTTTAACACCGGGGAGCTGTTTTTT
TRBV6-5	TRBD1	TRBJ1-1	.	CASSYTGGIEAFF	TGTGCCAGCAGTTATACAGGGGGCATCGAAGCTTTCTTT
TRBV24-1	TRBD1	TRBJ2-1	.	CATSDWGSIGDRHEQFF	TGTGCCACCAGTGATTGGGGTTCCATAGGGGACAGACATGAGCAGTTCTTC
TRBV7-2	.	TRBJ1-2	.	CASSSWTERYGYTF	TGTGCCAGCAGCTCCTGGACAGAGCGCTATGGCTACACCTTC
TRBV5-4	.	TRBJ1-3	.	CASSFSEISSGNTIYF	TGTGCCAGCAGCTTCAGCGAGATAAGCTCTGGAAACACCATATATTTT
TRBV21-1	.	TRBJ2-7	.	CASSPDRDHEQYF	TGTGCCAGCAGCCCCGACAGGGATCACGAGCAGTACTTC
TRBV7-2	.	TRBJ2-3	.	CASSKPGYADTQYF	TGTGCCAGCAGCAAACCGGGGTATGCAGATACGCAGTATTTT
TRBV25-1	TRBD2	TRBJ2-5	once	CASSERRETGQTQYF	TGTGCCAGCAGTGAACGGCGGGAGACGGGCCAGACCCAGTACTTC
TRBV4-1	.	TRBJ1-6	.	CASRGIVAGEGNSPLHF	TGCGCCAGCAGAGGTATAGTGGCAGGTGAAGGCAATTCACCCCTCCACTTT
TRBV6-5	.	TRBJ2-7	.	CASTPGTANYEQYF	TGTGCCAGCACCCCCGGAACAGCCAACTACGAGCAGTACTTC
TRBV4-3	.	TRBJ1-1	.	CASSQDLSQGAFF	TGCGCCAGCAGCCAAGATCTGTCTCAGGGGGCTTTCTTT
TRBV4-1	TRBD1	TRBJ2-7	.	CASSQDRAGGNYEQYF	TGCGCCAGCAGCCAAGATAGGGCAGGGGGTAACTACGAGCAGTACTTC
TRBV5-1	.	TRBJ1-6	.	CASKYAGANSPLHF	TGCGCCAGCAAGTATGCAGGCGCCAATTCACCCCTCCACTTT
TRBV18	TRBD2	TRBJ2-3	.	CASSPLGLAASTDTQYF	TGTGCCAGCTCACCTTTGGGACTAGCGGCCTCCACAGATACGCAGTATTTT
TRBV6-6	TRBD1	TRBJ1-2	.	CASGQRTGGFNYGYTF	TGTGCCAGCGGCCAGAGGACAGGGGGCTTTAACTATGGCTACACCTTC
TRBV6-5	.	TRBJ1-2	.	CASTIRGGYGYTF	TGTGCCAGCACCATACGGGGAGGCTATGGCTACACCTTC
TRBV19	TRBD1	TRBJ1-1	few	CASSITGVVTEAFF	TGTGCCAGTAGTATAACAGGGGTGGTCACTGAAGCTTTCTTT
TRBV25-1	.	TRBJ1-2	.	CASSTGPTNYGYTF	TGTGCCAGCAGCACAGGACCCACTAACTATGGCTACACCTTC
TRBV7-9	.	TRBJ1-2	.	CASSSTLRGANYGYTF	TGTGCCAGCAGCTCGACACTACGGGGAGCTAACTATGGCTACACCTTC
TRBV2	TRBD1	TRBJ2-7	.	CASSRDSSYEQYF	TGTGCCAGCAGTAGGGACAGCTCCTACGAGCAGTACTTC
TRBV29-1	TRBD2	TRBJ2-7	many	CSATGTRQEEQYF	TGCAGCGCAACCGGGACTAGACAAGAAGAGCAGTACTTC
TRBV19	.	TRBJ2-2	.	CASSISGRGTGELFF	TGTGCCAGTAGTATTTCCGGGAGAGGCACCGGGGAGCTGTTTTTT
TRBV15	.	TRBJ2-7	.	CATRDSGTLYEQYF	TGTGCCACCAGGGACAGCGGGACGCTCTACGAGCAGTACTTC
TRBV7-9	.	TRBJ1-1	once	CASSLVIGDTEAFF	TGTGCCAGCAGCTTAGTAATTGGAGACACTGAAGCTTTCTTT
TRBV7-2	.	TRBJ2-5	.	CASSQYLEETQYF	TGTGCCAGCAGCCAATACTTGGAAGAGACCCAGTACTTC
TRBV7-8	TRBD1	TRBJ2-7	.	CASKGQGAYEQYF	TGTGCCAGCAAAGGACAGGGGGCCTACGAGCAGTACTTC
TRBV27	.	TRBJ2-3	once	CASSLRADTQYF	TGTGCCAGCAGTTTAAGAGCAGATACGCAGTATTTT
TRBV10-3	.	TRBJ2-7	.	CAISEQASSVEFEQYF	TGTGCCATCAGTGAGCAGGCGTCATCTGTTGAGTTCGAGCAGTACTTC
TRBV11-1	.	TRBJ1-2	.	CASSARGQIYGYTF	TGTGCCAGCAGCGCCCGAGGACAGATTTATGGCTACACCTTC
TRBV6-1	.	TRBJ1-1	once	CASSEGGTNTEAFF	TGTGCCAGCAGTGAGGGGGGGACGAACACTGAAGCTTTCTTT
TRBV7-2	TRBD1	TRBJ1-2	.	CASSPSGQVNGYTF	TGTGCCAGCAGCCCTTCCGGACAGGTCAATGGCTACACCTTC
TRBV7-9	.	TRBJ1-1	.	CASSLGFPAGAFF	TGTGCCAGCAGCTTAGGTTTTCCGGCGGGAGCTTTCTTT
TRBV5-1	TRBD1	TRBJ1-2	.	CASSRGGSTGYYGYTF	TGCGCCAGCTCAAGAGGGGGCTCTACCGGGTACTATGGCTACACCTTC
TRBV19	.	TRBJ2-7	few	CASSPVSSYEQYF	TGTGCCAGTAGTCCAGTCTCTTCCTACGAGCAGTACTTC
TRBV19	.	TRBJ1-2	.	CASSFGTAPLNDGYTF	TGTGCCAGTAGTTTTGGTACAGCACCCCTCAACGATGGCTACACCTTC
TRBV28	.	TRBJ2-1	.	CASSLLLGDNEQFF	TGTGCCAGCAGTCTCCTTTTGGGAGACAATGAGCAGTTCTTC
TRBV5-1	.	TRBJ2-7	.	CASSLMTDSYEQYF	TGCGCCAGCTCCCTTATGACAGATTCCTACGAGCAGTACTTC